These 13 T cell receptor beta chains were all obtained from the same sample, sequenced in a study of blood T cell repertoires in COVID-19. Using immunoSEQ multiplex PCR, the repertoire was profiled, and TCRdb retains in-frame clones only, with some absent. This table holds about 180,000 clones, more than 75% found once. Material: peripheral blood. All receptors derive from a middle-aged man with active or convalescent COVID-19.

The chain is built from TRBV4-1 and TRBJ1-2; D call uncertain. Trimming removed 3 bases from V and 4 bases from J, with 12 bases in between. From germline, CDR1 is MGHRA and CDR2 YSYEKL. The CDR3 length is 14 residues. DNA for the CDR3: TGCGCCAGCAGCCACCCACCTTCGCGCTATGGCTACACCTTC. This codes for CASSHPPSRYGYTF.

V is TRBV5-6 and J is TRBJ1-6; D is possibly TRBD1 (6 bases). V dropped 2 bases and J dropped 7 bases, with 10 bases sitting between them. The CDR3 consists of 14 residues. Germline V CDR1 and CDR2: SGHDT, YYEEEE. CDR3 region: CASSFGGANSPLHF. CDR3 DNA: TGTGCCAGCAGCTTTGGGGGGGCGAATTCACCCCTCCACTTT.

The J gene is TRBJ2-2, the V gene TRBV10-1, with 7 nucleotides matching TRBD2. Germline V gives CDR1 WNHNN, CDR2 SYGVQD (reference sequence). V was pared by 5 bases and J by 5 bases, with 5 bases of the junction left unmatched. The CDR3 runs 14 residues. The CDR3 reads CASSRSGATGELFF. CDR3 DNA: TGCGCCAGCAGTAGAAGCGGGGCTACCGGGGAGCTGTTTTTT.

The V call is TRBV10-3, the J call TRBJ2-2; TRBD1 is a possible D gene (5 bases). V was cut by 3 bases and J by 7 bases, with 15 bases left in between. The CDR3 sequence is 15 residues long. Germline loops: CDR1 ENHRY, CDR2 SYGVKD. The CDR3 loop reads CAISDSRAKSGELFF. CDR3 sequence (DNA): TGTGCCATCAGTGATTCCAGGGCGAAGAGCGGGGAGCTGTTTTTT.

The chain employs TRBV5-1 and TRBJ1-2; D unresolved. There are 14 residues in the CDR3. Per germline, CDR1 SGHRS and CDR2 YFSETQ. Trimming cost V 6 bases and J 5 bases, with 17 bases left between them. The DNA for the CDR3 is TGCGCCAGCAACGTCGACACCCCGGGGTATGGCTACACCTTC. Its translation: CASNVDTPGYGYTF. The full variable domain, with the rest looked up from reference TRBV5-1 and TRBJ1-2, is KAGVTQTPRYLIKTRGQQVTLSCSPISGHRSVSWYQQTPGQGLQFLFEYFSETQRNKGNFPGRFSGRQFSNSRSEMNVSTLELGDSALYLCASNVDTPGYGYTFGSGTRLTVV.

The CDR3 loop is CASSSYTSWTPEQETQYF. DNA of the CDR3: TGTGCCAGCAGTTCATACACCTCCTGGACTCCTGAACAAGAGACCCAGTACTTC. The chain links TRBV6-2 or TRBV6-3 to TRBJ2-5; maybe TRBD2 (5 bases). Germline CDR1 is MNHEY and CDR2 is SVGEGT. The CDR3 has 18 amino acids. With 4 bases removed from V and 2 bases from J, the gap between germline ends came to 23 bases.

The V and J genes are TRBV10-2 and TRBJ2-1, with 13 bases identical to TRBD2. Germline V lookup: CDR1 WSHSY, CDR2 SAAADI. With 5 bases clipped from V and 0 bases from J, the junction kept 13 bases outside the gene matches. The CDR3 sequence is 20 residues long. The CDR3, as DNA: TGCGCCAGCAGTCACCCAGCCGGGACTAGCGGGAAGAGCTCCTACAATGAGCAGTTCTTC. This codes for CASSHPAGTSGKSSYNEQFF.

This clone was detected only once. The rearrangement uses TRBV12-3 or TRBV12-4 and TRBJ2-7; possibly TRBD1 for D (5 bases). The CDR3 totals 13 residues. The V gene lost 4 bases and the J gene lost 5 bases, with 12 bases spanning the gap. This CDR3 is CASSSGQGHEQYF. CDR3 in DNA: TGTGCCAGCAGTTCCGGTCAGGGCCACGAGCAGTACTTC.

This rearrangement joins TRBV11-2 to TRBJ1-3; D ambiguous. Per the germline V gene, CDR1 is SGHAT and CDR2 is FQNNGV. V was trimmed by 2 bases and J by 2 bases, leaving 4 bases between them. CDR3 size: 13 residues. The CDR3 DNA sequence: TGTGCCAGCAGCTTAACGGCTGGAAACACCATATATTTT. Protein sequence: CASSLTAGNTIYF.

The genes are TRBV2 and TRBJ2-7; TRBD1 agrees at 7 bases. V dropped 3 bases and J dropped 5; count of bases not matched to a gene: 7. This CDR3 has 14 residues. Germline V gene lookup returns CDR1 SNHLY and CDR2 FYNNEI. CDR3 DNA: TGTGCCAGCAGTGACCTCACAGGGGCTCACGAGCAGTACTTC. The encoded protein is CASSDLTGAHEQYF.

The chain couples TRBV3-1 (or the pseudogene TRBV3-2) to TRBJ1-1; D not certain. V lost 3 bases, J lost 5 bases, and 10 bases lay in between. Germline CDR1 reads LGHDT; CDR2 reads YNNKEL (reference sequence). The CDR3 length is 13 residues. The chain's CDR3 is CASSHNPGTEAFF. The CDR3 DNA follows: TGTGCCAGCAGCCATAATCCGGGTACTGAAGCTTTCTTT.

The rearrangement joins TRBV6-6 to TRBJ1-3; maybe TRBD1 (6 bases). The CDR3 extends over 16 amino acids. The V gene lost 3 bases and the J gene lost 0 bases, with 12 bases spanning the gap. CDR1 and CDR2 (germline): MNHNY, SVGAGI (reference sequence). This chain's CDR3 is CASSYQDSHSGNTIYF. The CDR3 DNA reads TGTGCCAGCAGTTATCAGGACAGCCACTCTGGAAACACCATATATTTT.

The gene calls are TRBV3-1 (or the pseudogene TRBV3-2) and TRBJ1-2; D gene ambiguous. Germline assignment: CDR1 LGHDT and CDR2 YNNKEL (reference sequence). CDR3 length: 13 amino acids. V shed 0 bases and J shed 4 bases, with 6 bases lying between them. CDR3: CASSQDWSYGYTF. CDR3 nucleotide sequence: TGTGCCAGCAGCCAAGATTGGAGCTATGGCTACACCTTC.